Below are 12 T cell receptor beta chains sequenced from a single sample in a study of radiation and T cells in renal cell carcinoma (dated by TCRdb to about 2020). Interpreted using the paper, the time point label stands for: blood 2 weeks post-SBRT. In light of the paper, this sample's treatment or condition label describes: 15 Gy SBRT to primary tumor, nephrectomy 4 weeks later. Library preparation used the immunoSEQ multiplex PCR assay. TCRdb provides this immuneACCESS table in a form limited to in-frame rearrangements. Some clones are lacking; in checked studies, under half of them reflect an unresolved V gene, and why the rest are absent is not known. In this sample the table shows more than 20,000 clones, 81% of which occur a single time. The ten largest account for under 40% of the sample. The sample consisted of blood, taken from a patient whose treatment included radiotherapy and nephrectomy. These receptors originate from a man between 60 and 75 years old with renal cell carcinoma.

Comments on this clone: Additional DNA sequences in this sample encode the identical CDR3. The chain carries TRBV20-1 and TRBJ2-4; TRBD2 is a possible D gene (6 bases). The CDR3 has 11 amino acids. The germline V gene has CDR1 DFQATT and CDR2 SNEGSKA (reference sequence). Trimming removed 3 bases from V and 6 bases from J, with 6 bases in between. CDR3 region: CSARGGNIQYF. The CDR3 nucleotides are TGCAGTGCTAGGGGGGGAAACATTCAGTACTTC.

The V and J genes are TRBV12-5 and TRBJ2-2; the D is unclear. CDR3 size: 12 residues. Trimming removed 6 bases from V and 7 bases from J, with 9 bases in between. Germline V CDR1 and CDR2: LGHNT, FRNRAP. CDR3 sequence reads: CASGPPGGELFF. DNA of the CDR3: TGTGCTAGTGGCCCCCCGGGCGGGGAGCTGTTTTTT.

The J gene is TRBJ2-1, the V gene TRBV9, with 13 bases matching TRBD2. This CDR3 spans 16 amino acids. Germline-derived CDR1 and CDR2 are SGDLS and YYNGEE. With 3 bases clipped from V and 8 bases from J, the junction kept 8 bases outside the gene matches. The CDR3 loop reads CASSELLAGGPDEQFF. The CDR3 DNA follows: TGTGCCAGCAGCGAGCTACTAGCGGGAGGGCCGGATGAGCAGTTCTTC.

The V and J genes are TRBV7-3 and TRBJ2-3; possibly TRBD1 for D (6 bases). The germline gives CDR1 SGHTA, CDR2 FQGTGA. The V end lost 1 base, the J end lost 9 bases, and 17 bases lay between the germline ends. The CDR3 is 15 amino acids. The CDR3, as DNA: TGTGCCAGCAGCTTAAACCGGGGACAAATTGGGACGCAGTATTTT. Encoded protein: CASSLNRGQIGTQYF.

The V and J genes are TRBV4-1 and TRBJ2-5; 10 nucleotides match TRBD2. Per the germline V gene, CDR1 is MGHRA and CDR2 is YSYEKL. V trimming: 6 bases; J trimming: 1 base; junction bases outside the gene matches: 5. This CDR3 contains 15 residues. DNA of the CDR3: TGCGCCAGCAGACAGGGACTAGCGACCCAAGAGACCCAGTACTTC. As protein: CASRQGLATQETQYF.

CDR3 in DNA: TGTGCCAGCACTGAATCAGGGGGGCACACTGAAGCTTTCTTT. Its translation is CASTESGGHTEAFF. The chain is built from TRBV6-5 and TRBJ1-1; 7 bases fit TRBD1. The CDR3 is 14 residues long. CDR1 MNHEY and CDR2 SVGAGI come from the germline V gene. V gave up 7 bases and J gave up 3 bases; unmatched junction bases: 8.

Turning to this clone: The same CDR3 can be traced to other DNA sequences in this sample. The chain couples TRBV7-2 to TRBJ2-7; TRBD2 might be the D (6 bases). This CDR3 is 15 amino acids long. The V gene lost 4 bases and the J gene lost 1 base, with 14 bases spanning the gap. CDR1 and CDR2 (germline): SGHTA, FQGNSA. CDR3 residues: CASSSAPGGSYEQYF. CDR3 nucleotide sequence: TGTGCCAGCAGCTCCGCCCCTGGGGGGTCCTACGAGCAGTACTTC.

The V call is TRBV5-1, the J call TRBJ2-7; TRBD2 matches 7 bases. Germline assignment: CDR1 SGHRS and CDR2 YFSETQ. Trimming cost V 6 bases and J 4 bases; bases outside gene matches: 10. The CDR3 consists of 14 residues. CDR3 sequence: CASTPEGGPYEQYF. CDR3 in DNA: TGCGCCAGCACCCCGGAGGGAGGGCCTTACGAGCAGTACTTC. Variable domain in full (rest from reference TRBV5-1 and TRBJ2-7): KAGVTQTPRYLIKTRGQQVTLSCSPISGHRSVSWYQQTPGQGLQFLFEYFSETQRNKGNFPGRFSGRQFSNSRSEMNVSTLELGDSALYLCASTPEGGPYEQYFGPGTRLTVT.

This chain connects TRBV29-1 to TRBJ2-7, with D tentatively TRBD2 (6 bases). CDR3 length: 13 residues. The V and J ends lost 6 bases and 1 base respectively, with 13 bases between them. Germline V gives CDR1 SQVTM, CDR2 ANQGSEA. The DNA for the CDR3 is TGCAGCGTCCGGGACGGGGGATCCTACGAGCAGTACTTC. Translation gives CSVRDGGSYEQYF.

This clone was observed a handful of times. V usage is TRBV5-1 and J usage is TRBJ2-5; 9 bases fit TRBD1. J lost 2 bases, V lost 4 bases, and 6 bases had no gene match. The germline V gene encodes CDR1 SGHRS and CDR2 YFSETQ. CDR3 length: 15 amino acids. This CDR3 is CASSPRTGAQETQYF. The CDR3 DNA reads as TGCGCCAGCAGCCCAAGGACAGGGGCACAAGAGACCCAGTACTTC.

The count of this clone is one. The chain is built from TRBV7-8 and TRBJ2-3; 10 nucleotides match TRBD1. V lost 5 bases and J lost 8; bases outside the gene matches: 13. The CDR3 contains 16 residues. CDR1 is SGHVS and CDR2 is FQNEAQ in the germline V gene. CDR3 sequence: CASSPTGTGATGTQYF. As DNA, the CDR3 is TGTGCCAGCAGCCCGACCGGGACAGGGGCCACGGGTACGCAGTATTTT.

The chain combines TRBV7-2 with TRBJ2-5; TRBD1 agrees at 7 bases. The J call is in doubt because the DNA end fits TRBJ2-7 better. The V gene's germline CDR1 is SGHTA and CDR2 FQGNSA. There are 15 residues in the CDR3. The CDR3 coding sequence is TGTGCCAGCAGCTTAGGACAGGGCCGCTTATACGAGCAGTACTTC. Its protein product is CASSLGQGRLYEQYF.